The 7 T cell receptor beta chains in this list originate from one sample, sequenced in a study of cytomegalovirus exposure and HLA in healthy donors. The PCR employed 60 Vbeta primers together with 13 Jbeta primers. Assay used: immunoSEQ multiplex PCR; TCRdb lists only in-frame clones, some missing. This table has roughly 150,000 clones, around 79% appearing once. Sequencing input: PBMCs. The receptors come from a man aged 18 to 30 in good health and CMV-seronegative.

This clone has just a few counts. Written as DNA, the CDR3 is TGTGCCAGCTCACCACCAGTCGACGGGAGCTCCTACGAGCAGTACTTC. It is translated as CASSPPVDGSSYEQYF. The rearrangement joins TRBV18 to TRBJ2-7, with TRBD2 as a possible D gene (6 bases). Trimming took off 0 bases at V and 0 bases at J, with 12 bases between the two ends. The CDR3 is 16 residues long. CDR1 is KGHSH and CDR2 is LQKENI in the germline V gene. The full variable domain, its missing parts supplied by reference TRBV18 and TRBJ2-7, is NAGVMQNPRHLVRRRGQEARLRCSPMKGHSHVYWYRQLPEEGLKFMVYLQKENIIDESGMPKERFSAEFPKEGPSILRIQQVVRGDSAAYFCASSPPVDGSSYEQYFGPGTRLTVT.

This clone was recorded once. The chain has TRBV7-2 and TRBJ1-1; no reliable D call. Germline CDR1 SGHTA, CDR2 FQGNSA. The CDR3 runs 16 residues. The V end was cut by 3 bases, the J end by 1 base, with 15 bases between. The DNA for the CDR3 is TGTGCCAGCAGCTTGCAAGAAGCGACGGCGAACACTGAAGCTTTCTTT. It yields the protein CASSLQEATANTEAFF.

Only a few counts were recorded for this clone. Since no conserved phenylalanine or tryptophan closes the CDR3, a read error is the likely cause. It is unclear where the CDR3 begins or ends on the DNA, so no DNA is shown, and the CDR3 is as TCRdb lists it. The chain couples TRBV14 to TRBJ2-6; the D call in the table, TRBD1, was not verified against the DNA. The length of the CDR3 is 12 amino acids, counting both ends. Germline V gene lookup returns CDR1 SGHDN and CDR2 FVKESK. The CDR3 region is CASSPSGDRGPQ.

The rearrangement links TRBV6-4 to TRBJ2-3; TRBD2 matches 7 bases. J lost 0 bases, V lost 0 bases, and 3 bases had no gene match. The CDR3 has 16 residues. Germline lookup yields CDR1 MRHNA and CDR2 SNTAGT. CDR3 loop: CASSDSSSGSTDTQYF. The CDR3 DNA follows: TGTGCCAGCAGTGACTCTTCTAGCGGAAGCACAGATACGCAGTATTTT.

The V gene is TRBV4-1, the J gene TRBJ2-1; 14 nucleotides line up with TRBD2. The CDR3 has 18 amino acids. CDR1 and CDR2 from the germline V gene are MGHRA and YSYEKL. The J segment lost 7 bases and the V segment lost 1 base, leaving 9 bases of the junction unmatched. In DNA form, the CDR3 reads TGCGCCAGCAGCCAAGCGGGACTAGCGGGAGTGGGGGGTAATGAGCAGTTCTTC. Amino acids: CASSQAGLAGVGGNEQFF.

The V call is TRBV6-5, the J call TRBJ1-2, with D unresolved. Trimming took 11 bases from V and 3 from J, leaving 13 bases between them. Germline V lookup: CDR1 MNHEY, CDR2 SVGAGI. The CDR3 spans 12 residues. CDR3 coding DNA: TGTGCCGCGAAGGATGAGGACTATGGCTACACCTTC. It encodes CAAKDEDYGYTF.

The chain uses TRBV14 and TRBJ2-5; D uncertain. The J call may not be correct, given that the DNA end is closer to TRBJ2-7. CDR1 and CDR2 from the germline V gene are SGHDN and FVKESK. The CDR3 is 13 residues long. The CDR3 region has the DNA TGTGCCAGCAGCCAAGAAGAAACTTACGAGCAGTACTTC. Encoded protein: CASSQEETYEQYF.